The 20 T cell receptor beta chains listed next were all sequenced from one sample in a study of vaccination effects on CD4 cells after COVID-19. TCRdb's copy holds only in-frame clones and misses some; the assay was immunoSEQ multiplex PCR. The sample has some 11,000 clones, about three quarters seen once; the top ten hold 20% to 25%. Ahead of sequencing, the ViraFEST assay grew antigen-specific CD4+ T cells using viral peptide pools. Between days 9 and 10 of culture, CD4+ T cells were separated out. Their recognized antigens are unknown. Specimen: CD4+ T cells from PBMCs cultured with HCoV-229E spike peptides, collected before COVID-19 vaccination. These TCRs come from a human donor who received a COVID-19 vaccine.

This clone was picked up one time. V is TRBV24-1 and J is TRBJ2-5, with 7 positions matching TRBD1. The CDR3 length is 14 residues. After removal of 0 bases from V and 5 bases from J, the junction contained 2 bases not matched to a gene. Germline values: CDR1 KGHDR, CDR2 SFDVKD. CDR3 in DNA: TGTGCCACCAGTGATTTGAACAGGGGCGAGACCCAGTACTTC. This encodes CATSDLNRGETQYF.

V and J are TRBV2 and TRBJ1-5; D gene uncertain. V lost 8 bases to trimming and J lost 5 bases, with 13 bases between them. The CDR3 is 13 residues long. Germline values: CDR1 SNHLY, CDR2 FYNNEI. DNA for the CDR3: TGTGCCAGCCGGACCGCTGGGGATCAGCCCCAGCATTTT. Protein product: CASRTAGDQPQHF. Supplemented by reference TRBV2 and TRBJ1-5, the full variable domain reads EPEVTQTPSHQVTQMGQEVILRCVPISNHLYFYWYRQILGQKVEFLVSFYNNEISEKSEIFDDQFSVERPDGSNFTLKIRSTKLEDSAMYFCASRTAGDQPQHFGDGTRLSIL.

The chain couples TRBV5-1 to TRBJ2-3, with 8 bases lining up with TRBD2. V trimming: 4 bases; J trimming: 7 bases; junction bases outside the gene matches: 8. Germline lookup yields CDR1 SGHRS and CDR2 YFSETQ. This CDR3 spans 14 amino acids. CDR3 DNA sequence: TGCGCCAGCAGCCCTAGCGGGTCCATATATACGCAGTATTTT. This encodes CASSPSGSIYTQYF.

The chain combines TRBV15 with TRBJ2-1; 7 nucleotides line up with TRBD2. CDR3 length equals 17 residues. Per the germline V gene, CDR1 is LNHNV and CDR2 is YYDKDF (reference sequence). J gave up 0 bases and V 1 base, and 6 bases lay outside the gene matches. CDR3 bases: TGTGCCACCAGCAGAGGACTAGGGACTACCTCCTACAATGAGCAGTTCTTC. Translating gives CATSRGLGTTSYNEQFF.

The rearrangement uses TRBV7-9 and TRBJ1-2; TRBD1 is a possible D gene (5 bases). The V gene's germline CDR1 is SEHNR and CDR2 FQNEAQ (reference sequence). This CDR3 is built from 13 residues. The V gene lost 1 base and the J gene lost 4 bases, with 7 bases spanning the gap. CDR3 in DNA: TGTGCCAGCAGCTTAGAGGGGATCTATGGCTACACCTTC. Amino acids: CASSLEGIYGYTF.

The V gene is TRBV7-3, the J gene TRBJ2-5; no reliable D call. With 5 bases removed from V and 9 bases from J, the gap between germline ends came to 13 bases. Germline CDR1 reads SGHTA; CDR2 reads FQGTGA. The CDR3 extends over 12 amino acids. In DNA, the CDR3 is TGTGCCAGCAGCCCGGACGCCGGACCCCAGTACTTC. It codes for CASSPDAGPQYF.

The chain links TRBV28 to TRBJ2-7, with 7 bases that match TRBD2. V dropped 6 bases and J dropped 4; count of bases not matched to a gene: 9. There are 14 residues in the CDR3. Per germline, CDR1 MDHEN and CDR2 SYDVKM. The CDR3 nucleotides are TGTGCCAGCAGCCAGAGCGGGACTTCTTACGAGCAGTACTTC. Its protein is CASSQSGTSYEQYF.

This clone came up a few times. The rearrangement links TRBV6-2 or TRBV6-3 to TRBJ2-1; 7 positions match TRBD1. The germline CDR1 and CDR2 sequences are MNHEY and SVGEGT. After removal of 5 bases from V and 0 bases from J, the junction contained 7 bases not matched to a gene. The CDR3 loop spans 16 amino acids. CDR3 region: CASSARQGSSYNEQFF. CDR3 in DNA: TGTGCCAGCAGTGCGAGACAGGGCAGCTCCTACAATGAGCAGTTCTTC.

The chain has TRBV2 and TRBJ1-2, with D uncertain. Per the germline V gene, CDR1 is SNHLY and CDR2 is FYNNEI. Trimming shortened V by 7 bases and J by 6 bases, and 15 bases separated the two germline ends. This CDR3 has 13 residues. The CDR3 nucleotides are TGTGCCAGCACCCCACGATGGGCTGATGGCTACACCTTC. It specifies CASTPRWADGYTF. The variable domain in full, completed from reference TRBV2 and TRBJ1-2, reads EPEVTQTPSHQVTQMGQEVILRCVPISNHLYFYWYRQILGQKVEFLVSFYNNEISEKSEIFDDQFSVERPDGSNFTLKIRSTKLEDSAMYFCASTPRWADGYTFGSGTRLTVV.

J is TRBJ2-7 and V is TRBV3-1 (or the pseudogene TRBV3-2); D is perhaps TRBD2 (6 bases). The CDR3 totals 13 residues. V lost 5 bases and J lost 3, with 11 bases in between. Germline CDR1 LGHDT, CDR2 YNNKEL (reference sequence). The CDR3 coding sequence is TGTGCCAGCAGCTTAGCGGATAACTACGAGCAGTACTTC. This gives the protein CASSLADNYEQYF.

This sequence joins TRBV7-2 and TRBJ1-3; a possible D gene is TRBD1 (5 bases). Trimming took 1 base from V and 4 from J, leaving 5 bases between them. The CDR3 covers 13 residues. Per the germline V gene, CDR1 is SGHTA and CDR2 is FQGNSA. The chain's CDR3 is CASSLEGGNTIYF. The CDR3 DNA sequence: TGTGCCAGCAGCTTAGAGGGGGGAAACACCATATATTTT.

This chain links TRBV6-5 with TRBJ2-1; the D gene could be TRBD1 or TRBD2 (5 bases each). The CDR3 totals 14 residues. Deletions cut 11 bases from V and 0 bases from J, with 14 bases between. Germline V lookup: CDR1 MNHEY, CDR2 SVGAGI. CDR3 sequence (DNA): TGTGCCGGGGCACCGGGAAGCTCCTACAATGAGCAGTTCTTC. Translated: CAGAPGSSYNEQFF.

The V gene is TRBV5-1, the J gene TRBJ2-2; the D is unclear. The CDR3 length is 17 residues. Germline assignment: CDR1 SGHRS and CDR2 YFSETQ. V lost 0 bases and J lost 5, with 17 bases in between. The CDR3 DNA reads TGCGCCAGCAGCTTGGCCCCGGAGTACGCGGCTACCGGGGAGCTGTTTTTT. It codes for CASSLAPEYAATGELFF.

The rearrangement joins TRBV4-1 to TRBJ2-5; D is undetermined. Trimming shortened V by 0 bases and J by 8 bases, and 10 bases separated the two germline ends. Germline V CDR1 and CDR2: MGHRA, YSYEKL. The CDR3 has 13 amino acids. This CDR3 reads CASSQESGLTQYF. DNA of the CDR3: TGCGCCAGCAGCCAAGAATCTGGGCTAACCCAGTACTTC.

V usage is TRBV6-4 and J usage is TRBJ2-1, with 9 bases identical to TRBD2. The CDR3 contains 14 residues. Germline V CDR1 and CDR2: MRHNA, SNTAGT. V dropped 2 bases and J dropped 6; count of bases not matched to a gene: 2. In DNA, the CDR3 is TGTGCCAGCAGTGACGGCGGGGGGGCCAATGAGCAGTTCTTC. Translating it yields CASSDGGGANEQFF.

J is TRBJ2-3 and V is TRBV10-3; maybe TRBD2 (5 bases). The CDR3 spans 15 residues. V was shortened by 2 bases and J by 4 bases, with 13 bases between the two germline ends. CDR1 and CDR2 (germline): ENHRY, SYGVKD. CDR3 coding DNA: TGTGCCATCAGTGAGGATACTAGGAGGCCAGATACGCAGTATTTT. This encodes CAISEDTRRPDTQYF.

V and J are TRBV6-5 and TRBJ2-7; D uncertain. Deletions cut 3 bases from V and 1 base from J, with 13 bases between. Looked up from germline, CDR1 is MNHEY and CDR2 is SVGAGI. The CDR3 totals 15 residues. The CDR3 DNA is TGTGCCAGCAGTTATTACCCAGTCGGTTCCTACGAGCAGTACTTC. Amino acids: CASSYYPVGSYEQYF.

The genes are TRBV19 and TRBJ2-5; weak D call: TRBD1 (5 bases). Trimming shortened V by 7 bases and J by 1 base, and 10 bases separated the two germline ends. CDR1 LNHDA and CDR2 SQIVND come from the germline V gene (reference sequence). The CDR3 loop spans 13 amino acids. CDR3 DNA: TGTGCCAGTACTCAGGGATCCCAAGAGACCCAGTACTTC. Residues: CASTQGSQETQYF.

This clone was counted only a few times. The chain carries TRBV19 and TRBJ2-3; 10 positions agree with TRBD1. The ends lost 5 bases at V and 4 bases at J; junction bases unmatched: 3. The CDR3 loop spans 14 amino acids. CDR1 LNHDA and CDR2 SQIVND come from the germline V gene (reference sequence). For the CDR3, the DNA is TGTGCCAGTAGTCAGACAGGGGGCTCAGATACGCAGTATTTT. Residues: CASSQTGGSDTQYF.

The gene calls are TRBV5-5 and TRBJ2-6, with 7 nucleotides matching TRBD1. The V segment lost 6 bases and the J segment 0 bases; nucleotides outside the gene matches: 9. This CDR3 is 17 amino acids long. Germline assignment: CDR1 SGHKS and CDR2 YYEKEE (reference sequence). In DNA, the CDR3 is TGTGCCAGCAACTTCGACAGGGCTGTCTCTGGGGCCAACGTCCTGACTTTC. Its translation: CASNFDRAVSGANVLTF. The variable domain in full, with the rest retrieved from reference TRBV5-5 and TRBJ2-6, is DAGVTQSPTHLIKTRGQQVTLRCSPISGHKSVSWYQQVLGQGPQFIFQYYEKEERGRGNFPDRFSARQFPNYSSELNVNALLLGDSALYLCASNFDRAVSGANVLTFGAGSRLTVL.